A selection of T cell receptor beta chains follows, all from one sample in a study of blood T cell repertoires in COVID-19. Measured with immunoSEQ multiplex PCR; TCRdb has only the in-frame clones, and not every one. This repertoire shows a few hundred thousand clones, 80% to 90% found once; its top ten account for about 10%. The sequencing sample was made of PBMCs or T cells enriched from blood (not recorded which). The source of these receptors is a woman between 45 and 60 years old who had recovered from COVID-19. Each CDR3 is given with its conserved first and last residue. Fields, in order: CDR3 DNA, CDR3 protein, D gene, V gene, clone size, J gene. The D gene is left open where the match is weak. The listing skips clone size in some rows; elsewhere it reads once, few, many or a size class.

CDR3 DNA: TGTGCCAGCAGTTTTACTCCGGTCCAGGGGTCCACCTACGAGCAGTACTTC; CDR3 protein: CASSFTPVQGSTYEQYF; D gene: -; V gene: TRBV11-2; clone size: -; J gene: TRBJ2-7
CDR3 DNA: TGTGCCATCAGTGATTCACACCAGGGTTTTGGAAACACCATATATTTT; CDR3 protein: CAISDSHQGFGNTIYF; D gene: -; V gene: TRBV10-3; clone size: -; J gene: TRBJ1-3
CDR3 DNA: TGTGCCAGCAGTTACACAGGGCGATCGGGGCAGCCCCAGCATTTT; CDR3 protein: CASSYTGRSGQPQHF; D gene: -; V gene: TRBV6-5; clone size: once; J gene: TRBJ1-5
CDR3 DNA: TGCGCCAGCAGCCGGACAGCTTATAGCAATCAGCCCCAGCATTTT; CDR3 protein: CASSRTAYSNQPQHF; D gene: -; V gene: TRBV4-1; clone size: -; J gene: TRBJ1-5
CDR3 DNA: TGTGCCAGCAGCGAGGAAATTTATGGCTACACCTTC; CDR3 protein: CASSEEIYGYTF; D gene: -; V gene: TRBV6-5; clone size: -; J gene: TRBJ1-2
CDR3 DNA: TGTGCCAGCAGTTTAGGAACGGGTGGCTACACCTTC; CDR3 protein: CASSLGTGGYTF; D gene: -; V gene: TRBV6-5; clone size: -; J gene: TRBJ1-2
CDR3 DNA: TGTGCCAGCAGCTTATGGGCACGGACAGGAGGGTCCTACGAGCAGTACTTC; CDR3 protein: CASSLWARTGGSYEQYF; D gene: -; V gene: TRBV7-2; clone size: -; J gene: TRBJ2-7
CDR3 DNA: TGCAGCGTTGAAGCGGATGAGCAGTTCTTC; CDR3 protein: CSVEADEQFF; D gene: -; V gene: TRBV29-1; clone size: once; J gene: TRBJ2-1
CDR3 DNA: TGCGCCAGCAGCCAGCGAGAGACCCAGTACTTC; CDR3 protein: CASSQRETQYF; D gene: -; V gene: TRBV4-1; clone size: few; J gene: TRBJ2-5
CDR3 DNA: TGTGCCAGCAGTTCGAGAACTTCAGGTACAACTAATGAAAAACTGTTTTTT; CDR3 protein: CASSSRTSGTTNEKLFF; D gene: -; V gene: TRBV27; clone size: -; J gene: TRBJ1-4
CDR3 DNA: TGTGCCAGCAGCAGTGGGGGTTGGGGGGGAGACGAGCAGTACTTC; CDR3 protein: CASSSGGWGGDEQYF; D gene: TRBD2; V gene: TRBV5-8; clone size: -; J gene: TRBJ2-7
CDR3 DNA: TGTGCCAGCAGCTTTCGCCAGGGAGAGACCCAGTACTTC; CDR3 protein: CASSFRQGETQYF; D gene: -; V gene: TRBV7-2; clone size: -; J gene: TRBJ2-5
CDR3 DNA: TGTGCCAGCAGCTTAGATCGAGTAGGGGGGGCACCCCTCCACTTT; CDR3 protein: CASSLDRVGGAPLHF; D gene: -; V gene: TRBV11-2; clone size: few; J gene: TRBJ1-6
CDR3 DNA: TGTGCCAGCAGTTTACGGGGACAGGGGGCTTCCTATAATTCACCCCTCCACTTT; CDR3 protein: CASSLRGQGASYNSPLHF; D gene: TRBD1; V gene: TRBV27; clone size: -; J gene: TRBJ1-6
CDR3 DNA: TGTGCCACGGCACAGGGTACGAACACCGGGGAGCTGTTTTTT; CDR3 protein: CATAQGTNTGELFF; D gene: -; V gene: TRBV15; clone size: -; J gene: TRBJ2-2
CDR3 DNA: TGTGCCAGCAGCTTACTGGGCCTGCTAGCTACAGATACGCAGTATTTT; CDR3 protein: CASSLLGLLATDTQYF; D gene: -; V gene: TRBV7-9; clone size: few; J gene: TRBJ2-3
CDR3 DNA: TGTGCCAGCAGCATTCGGACAGGGGATCCCACTGAAGCTTTCTTT; CDR3 protein: CASSIRTGDPTEAFF; D gene: TRBD1; V gene: TRBV9; clone size: -; J gene: TRBJ1-1
CDR3 DNA: TGCAGCGTTGGTACAGGGGGCGCAGGCACTGAAGCTTTCTTT; CDR3 protein: CSVGTGGAGTEAFF; D gene: TRBD1; V gene: TRBV29-1; clone size: -; J gene: TRBJ1-1
CDR3 DNA: TGTGCCAGCGAATTAGGGGGCCCGAACACTGAAGCTTTCTTT; CDR3 protein: CASELGGPNTEAFF; D gene: TRBD1; V gene: TRBV5-8; clone size: -; J gene: TRBJ1-1
CDR3 DNA: TGTGCCAGCAGCTCGCTAGCGGGGCCCAGGGAGCAGTACTTC; CDR3 protein: CASSSLAGPREQYF; D gene: TRBD2; V gene: TRBV5-5; clone size: -; J gene: TRBJ2-7
CDR3 DNA: TGTGCCAGCAGGTTGGGACAGTACGAGCAGTACTTC; CDR3 protein: CASRLGQYEQYF; D gene: TRBD1; V gene: TRBV2; clone size: -; J gene: TRBJ2-7
CDR3 DNA: TGTGCCAGCAGGCTCAGCGGGGGTTTCGATGAGCAGTTCTTC; CDR3 protein: CASRLSGGFDEQFF; D gene: TRBD2; V gene: TRBV3-1/TRBV3-2; clone size: -; J gene: TRBJ2-1
CDR3 DNA: TGTGCCAGCAGTGAATTTGGAGGGCTAAATAATTCACCCCTCCACTTT; CDR3 protein: CASSEFGGLNNSPLHF; D gene: -; V gene: TRBV2; clone size: -; J gene: TRBJ1-6
CDR3 DNA: TGTGCCACCAGCAGTCGACAGGGATCAGTGGCAGATACGCAGTATTTT; CDR3 protein: CATSSRQGSVADTQYF; D gene: TRBD1; V gene: TRBV15; clone size: few; J gene: TRBJ2-3
CDR3 DNA: TGTGCCAGCAGTGGGAGGAACACTGAAGCTTTCTTT; CDR3 protein: CASSGRNTEAFF; D gene: -; V gene: TRBV2; clone size: -; J gene: TRBJ1-1
CDR3 DNA: TGTGCCAGCAGCATAGCCGTTCCTAACACTGAAGCTTTCTTT; CDR3 protein: CASSIAVPNTEAFF; D gene: -; V gene: TRBV5-8; clone size: -; J gene: TRBJ1-1
CDR3 DNA: TGTGCCAGCCGCCTGGGGACAGGGATTAATTCACCCCTCCACTTT; CDR3 protein: CASRLGTGINSPLHF; D gene: TRBD1; V gene: TRBV3-1/TRBV3-2; clone size: -; J gene: TRBJ1-6
CDR3 DNA: TGCGCCAGCAGCCCCAACTCTCATTTTGCAACTAATGAAAAACTGTTTTTT; CDR3 protein: CASSPNSHFATNEKLFF; D gene: -; V gene: TRBV4-3; clone size: once; J gene: TRBJ1-4
CDR3 DNA: TGTGCCAGTAGTAAGGTGGACAGGGGGAACACTGAAGCTTTCTTT; CDR3 protein: CASSKVDRGNTEAFF; D gene: TRBD1; V gene: TRBV19; clone size: -; J gene: TRBJ1-1
CDR3 DNA: TGTGCCAGTAGTCTGGACAGGGGGCTTAATTCACCCCTCCACTTT; CDR3 protein: CASSLDRGLNSPLHF; D gene: TRBD1; V gene: TRBV19; clone size: -; J gene: TRBJ1-6
CDR3 DNA: TGTGCCAGCGCAGGCGTAGGGGGGGCCGTTTCGGATACGCAGTATTTT; CDR3 protein: CASAGVGGAVSDTQYF; D gene: -; V gene: TRBV5-4; clone size: -; J gene: TRBJ2-3
CDR3 DNA: TGTGCCAGCAGCTTGCCCGACGGGGGTGAGACCCAGTACTTC; CDR3 protein: CASSLPDGGETQYF; D gene: -; V gene: TRBV5-6; clone size: -; J gene: TRBJ2-5
CDR3 DNA: TGTGCCAGCAAGGAGGGAACTGGAAACACCATATATTTT; CDR3 protein: CASKEGTGNTIYF; D gene: -; V gene: TRBV7-9; clone size: few; J gene: TRBJ1-3